This entry features one T cell receptor (beta chain) sequence. Its antigen is not identified. FACS sorted CD4+ or CD8+ T cells into CD45RA+ naive and CD45RO+ memory. CDR1 and CDR2 (germline): SGHVS, FQNEAQ. The CDR3 length is 15 residues. V was shortened by 7 bases and J by 4 bases, with 17 bases between the two germline ends. Clones were sequenced by immunoSEQ multiplex PCR, and TCRdb holds only the in-frame ones, with some missing. The sample lists some 28,000 clones, roughly 80% occurring once. This specimen belongs to a study of regulatory dendritic cells for organ transplantation. Overall study findings and caveats: Between individuals, the alloreactive memory CD8+ T cell pool differed considerably.

The clonotype comes from a human donor in good health. V and J are TRBV7-8 and TRBJ1-5; a possible D gene is TRBD1 (6 bases). The sequencing input was naive CD4+ T cells from blood. Subset indicated: CD45RA+ naive T cells. The CDR3: CASTLTGLGNQPQHF. As DNA, the CDR3 is TGTGCCAGCACCCTAACAGGGTTGGGAAATCAGCCCCAGCATTTT.